This is a list of T cell receptor beta chains from one sample in a study of blood T cell repertoires in COVID-19. The table came from immunoSEQ multiplex PCR; TCRdb's copy has only in-frame clones and leaves some out. The data contain more than 110,000 clones, roughly four fifths of them singletons. Sequenced input: peripheral blood. These receptors were obtained from a human donor in a cohort sampled during active COVID-19. CDR3s include the opening cysteine and the closing phenylalanine or tryptophan. A D gene is named only where the DNA matches it firmly. Not every row has a clone size; where given, it reads once, few, many or a size class.

.,TRBJ1-6,TRBD1,TRBV3-1/TRBV3-2,TGTGCCAGCAGAAACGACAGGGAGGATTCACCCCTCCACTTT,CASRNDREDSPLHF
.,TRBJ1-4,TRBD1,TRBV5-4,TGTGCCAGCAGCCAAGCCGGGACAGCTAATGAAAAACTGTTTTTT,CASSQAGTANEKLFF
.,TRBJ2-1,.,TRBV15,TGTGCCACCAGCAGAGATGGGGGGGCCAGAAGGAATGAGCAGTTCTTC,CATSRDGGARRNEQFF
.,TRBJ1-4,TRBD1,TRBV27,TGTGCCAGCAGTCAGACAGGGGTCGTTGAAAAACTGTTTTTT,CASSQTGVVEKLFF
.,TRBJ2-7,.,TRBV5-4,TGTGCCAGCAGCTTAATATTGGGTCAGGACGAGCAGTACTTC,CASSLILGQDEQYF
.,TRBJ2-2,.,TRBV27,TGTGCCTCCGGAGTGTACACCGGGGAGCTGTTTTTT,CASGVYTGELFF
.,TRBJ2-7,TRBD1,TRBV19,TGTGCCAGTAGTCATACGGGGACAGGGGGCTACGAGCAGTACTTC,CASSHTGTGGYEQYF
.,TRBJ2-3,.,TRBV6-6,TGTGCCAGCAGTTTAGGACAGTCCACAGATACGCAGTATTTT,CASSLGQSTDTQYF
.,TRBJ2-7,.,TRBV12-5,TGTGCTAGTGGTTTGGTAAGAGAAAACGAGCAGTACTTC,CASGLVRENEQYF
.,TRBJ1-5,TRBD1,TRBV5-5,TGTGCCAGCAGCCGGGACAGCCTTCCGAATCAGCCCCAGCATTTT,CASSRDSLPNQPQHF
.,TRBJ2-3,TRBD1,TRBV4-3,TGCGCCAGCAGCCTTCGACAGGGGGCAGATACGCAGTATTTT,CASSLRQGADTQYF
few,TRBJ1-1,.,TRBV2,TGTGCCAGCACCCGGTCACCGAACACTGAAGCTTTCTTT,CASTRSPNTEAFF
.,TRBJ2-5,TRBD2,TRBV4-3,TGCGCCAGCAGCCAAGCTGCGGGGGGAGAGACCCAGTACTTC,CASSQAAGGETQYF
.,TRBJ2-7,TRBD1,TRBV5-1,TGCGCCAGCAGCGACCCCAGGGGGCTGACCTACGAGCAGTACTTC,CASSDPRGLTYEQYF
.,TRBJ1-4,.,TRBV5-5,TGTGCCAGCAGCTACACGCGGGACGGAAGATATCAGAGTAATGAAAAACTGTTTTTT,CASSYTRDGRYQSNEKLFF
.,TRBJ1-5,.,TRBV19,TGTGCCAGTAGTATCGGCCAGGTTAATCAGCCCCAGCATTTT,CASSIGQVNQPQHF
.,TRBJ2-2,.,TRBV9,TGTGCCAGCAGCGTAGCAACCCCGGTACGGGGATTCACCGGGGAGCTGTTTTTT,CASSVATPVRGFTGELFF
.,TRBJ2-5,.,TRBV3-1/TRBV3-2,TGTGCCAGCAGCCAAGCGGAGGACCAAGAGACCCAGTACTTC,CASSQAEDQETQYF
.,TRBJ2-3,TRBD1,TRBV11-2,TGTGCCAGCAGCTTCACGGGACAGGTCACAGATACGCAGTATTTT,CASSFTGQVTDTQYF
.,TRBJ2-7,.,TRBV7-2,TGTGCCAGCAGCTCGCTTCAGGGGACCGAGCAGTACTTC,CASSSLQGTEQYF
.,TRBJ2-3,.,TRBV20-1,TGCAGTGCTCGACAGGTCTATACGCAGTATTTT,CSARQVYTQYF
.,TRBJ2-3,TRBD2,TRBV4-1,TGCGCCAGCAGGCGAACTAGCGTCCGCACAGATACGCAGTATTTT,CASRRTSVRTDTQYF
.,TRBJ1-3,.,TRBV6-5,TGTGCCAGCAGTTACTCGGGGCAGGGGTGGGACACCATATATTTT,CASSYSGQGWDTIYF
.,TRBJ1-6,TRBD1,TRBV6-5,TGTGCCAGCAGCCCGAGACAGGGGAATTCACCCCTCCACTTT,CASSPRQGNSPLHF